The next 7 T cell receptor beta chains were all read from a single sample in a study of shared clonotypes between healthy human individuals. The method was immunoSEQ multiplex PCR; TCRdb's version includes in-frame clones alone and lacks a portion of them. The sample yields about 490,000 clones, approximately 79% seen once. The sequenced material came from PBMCs. These TCRs come from a woman aged 40 to 50 in good health. Some clones in this sample may be carry-over from other donors' samples.

This clone has just one count. The chain employs TRBV7-9 and TRBJ1-1, with D possibly matching TRBD1 (5 bases). CDR3 length: 15 amino acids. The germline gives CDR1 SEHNR, CDR2 FQNEAQ (reference sequence). The germline V and J ends were trimmed by 3 bases and 4 bases, with 15 bases remaining between them. CDR3 bases: TGTGCCAGCAGCTTTAGGGCAGGGCTGGGCACTGAAGCTTTCTTT. Residues: CASSFRAGLGTEAFF.

V and J are TRBV11-2 and TRBJ2-7; the D gene is possibly TRBD1 (7 bases). Germline V lookup: CDR1 SGHAT, CDR2 FQNNGV. The CDR3 loop spans 15 amino acids. V was trimmed by 5 bases and J by 5 bases, leaving 19 bases between them. CDR3 DNA: TGTGCCAGCAGCATCAGGGGGGTCAATCCGGACGAGCAGTACTTC. Translation gives CASSIRGVNPDEQYF.

V usage is TRBV7-3 and J usage is TRBJ1-1, with 7 nucleotides matching TRBD1. The CDR3 sequence is 15 residues long. Unmatched junction bases numbered 11, after V lost 5 bases and J lost 5 bases. Per the germline V gene, CDR1 is SGHTA and CDR2 is FQGTGA. The CDR3 here is CASSIAGGRSTEAFF. CDR3 in DNA: TGTGCCAGCAGCATAGCAGGGGGACGTAGTACTGAAGCTTTCTTT.

The CDR3 DNA is TGTGCCAGCAGTGACTCGACAGACGGCAATCAGCCCCAGCATTTT. Translating gives CASSDSTDGNQPQHF. The J gene is TRBJ1-5, the V gene TRBV6-4, with D possibly matching TRBD1 (5 bases). This CDR3 comprises 15 residues. CDR1 is MRHNA, CDR2 SNTAGT, per germline. Trimming left V 0 bases short and J 2 bases short, with 8 bases between.

The chain uses TRBV7-9 and TRBJ2-1; 9 nucleotides line up with TRBD2. Trimming at V came to 3 bases and at J to 8 bases, leaving 5 bases not matched to a gene. Germline V lookup: CDR1 SEHNR, CDR2 FQNEAQ (reference sequence). The CDR3 runs 14 residues. The CDR3 here is CASSFSGSDYEQFF. The CDR3 region has the DNA TGTGCCAGCAGCTTTAGCGGGAGTGACTATGAGCAGTTCTTC.

This clone is a singleton in its sample. This chain uses TRBV5-1 with TRBJ2-7, with TRBD1 matching over 9 bases. This CDR3 contains 15 residues. The V segment lost 4 bases and the J segment 5 bases; nucleotides outside the gene matches: 10. Germline assignment: CDR1 SGHRS and CDR2 YFSETQ. The CDR3 here is CASSPPGQGWNEQYF. In DNA form, the CDR3 reads TGCGCCAGCAGCCCACCGGGACAGGGCTGGAACGAGCAGTACTTC.

In this sample, this clone turned up a few times. The J gene is TRBJ2-7, the V gene TRBV7-2; TRBD1 aligns across 8 bases. CDR3 length equals 14 residues. The germline V gene encodes CDR1 SGHTA and CDR2 FQGNSA. The J segment lost 2 bases and the V segment lost 6 bases, leaving 6 bases of the junction unmatched. The CDR3 bases are TGTGCCAGCAGTCAAGGACAGGGAGCCTACGAGCAGTACTTC. Its translation is CASSQGQGAYEQYF.